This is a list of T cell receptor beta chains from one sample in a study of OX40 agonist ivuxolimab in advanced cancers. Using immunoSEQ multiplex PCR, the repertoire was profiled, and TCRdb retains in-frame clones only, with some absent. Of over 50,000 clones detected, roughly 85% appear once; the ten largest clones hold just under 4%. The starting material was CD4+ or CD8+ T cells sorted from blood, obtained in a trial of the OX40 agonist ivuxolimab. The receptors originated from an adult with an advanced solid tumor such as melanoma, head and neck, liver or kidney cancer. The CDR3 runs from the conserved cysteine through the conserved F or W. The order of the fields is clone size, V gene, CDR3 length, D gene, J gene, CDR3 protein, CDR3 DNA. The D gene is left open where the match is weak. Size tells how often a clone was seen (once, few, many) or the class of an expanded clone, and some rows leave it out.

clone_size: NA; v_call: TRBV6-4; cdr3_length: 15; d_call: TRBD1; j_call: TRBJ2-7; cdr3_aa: CASTRQTGFGYEQYF; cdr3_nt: TGTGCCAGCACCCGTCAGACAGGGTTTGGCTACGAGCAGTACTTC
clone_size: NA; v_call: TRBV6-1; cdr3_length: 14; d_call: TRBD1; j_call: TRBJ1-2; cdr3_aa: CASSSPRQGSGYTF; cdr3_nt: TGTGCCAGCAGTTCCCCCCGACAGGGGAGTGGCTACACCTTC
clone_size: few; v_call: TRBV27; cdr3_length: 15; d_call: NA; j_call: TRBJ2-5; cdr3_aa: CASMAGTLYQETQYF; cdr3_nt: TGTGCCAGCATGGCCGGGACTTTGTACCAAGAGACCCAGTACTTC
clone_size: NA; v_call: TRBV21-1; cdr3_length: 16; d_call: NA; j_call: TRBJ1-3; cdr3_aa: CASSKALCRGGNTIYF; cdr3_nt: TGTGCCAGCAGCAAAGCGCTTTGCAGGGGTGGAAACACCATATATTTT
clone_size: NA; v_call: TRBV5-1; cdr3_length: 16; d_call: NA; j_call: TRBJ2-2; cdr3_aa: CASSGGAADGTGELFF; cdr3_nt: TGCGCCAGCAGCGGAGGGGCAGCCGATGGGACCGGGGAGCTGTTTTTT
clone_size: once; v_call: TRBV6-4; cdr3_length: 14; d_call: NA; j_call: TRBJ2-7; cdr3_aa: CASRPTGTSYEQYF; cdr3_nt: TGTGCCAGCAGGCCCACCGGGACTTCCTACGAGCAGTACTTC
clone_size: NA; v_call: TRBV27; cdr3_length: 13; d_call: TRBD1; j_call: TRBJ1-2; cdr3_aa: CASSPDRDYGYTF; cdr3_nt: TGTGCCAGCAGCCCGGACAGGGACTATGGCTACACCTTC
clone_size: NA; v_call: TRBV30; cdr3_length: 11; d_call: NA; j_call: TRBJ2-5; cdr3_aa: CAWSPGETQYF; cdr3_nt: TGTGCCTGGAGTCCTGGAGAGACCCAGTACTTC
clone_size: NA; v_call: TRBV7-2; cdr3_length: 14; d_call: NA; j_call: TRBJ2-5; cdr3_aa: CASSDYTGQETQYF; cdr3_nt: TGTGCCAGCAGCGACTATACAGGGCAAGAGACCCAGTACTTC
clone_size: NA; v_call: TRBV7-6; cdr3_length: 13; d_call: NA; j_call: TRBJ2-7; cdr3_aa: CASSLVSGDEQYF; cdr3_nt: TGTGCCAGCAGCTTGGTGTCAGGGGACGAGCAGTACTTC
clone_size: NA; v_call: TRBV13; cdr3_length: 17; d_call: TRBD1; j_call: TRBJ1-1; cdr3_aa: CASSPRSTGVGNTEAFF; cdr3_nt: TGTGCCAGCAGCCCCAGGTCCACAGGGGTGGGGAACACTGAAGCTTTCTTT
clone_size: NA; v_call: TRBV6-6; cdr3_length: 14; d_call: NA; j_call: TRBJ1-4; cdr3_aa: CASSTRDGNEKLFF; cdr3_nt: TGTGCCAGCAGTACCCGGGACGGTAATGAAAAACTGTTTTTT
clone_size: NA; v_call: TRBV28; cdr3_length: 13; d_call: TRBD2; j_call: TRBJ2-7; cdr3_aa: CASTSGGANEQYF; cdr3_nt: TGTGCCAGCACCTCCGGGGGGGCTAACGAGCAGTACTTC
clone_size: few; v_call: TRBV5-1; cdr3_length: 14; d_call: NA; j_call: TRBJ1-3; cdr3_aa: CASSLGSTGNTIYF; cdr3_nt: TGCGCCAGCAGCTTGGGTTCAACTGGAAACACCATATATTTT
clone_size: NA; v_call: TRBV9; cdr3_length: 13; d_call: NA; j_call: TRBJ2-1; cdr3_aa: CASSPRTYNEQFF; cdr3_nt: TGTGCCAGCAGCCCGAGGACCTACAATGAGCAGTTCTTC
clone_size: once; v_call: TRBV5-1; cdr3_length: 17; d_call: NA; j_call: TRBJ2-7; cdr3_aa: CASSTFPGALSSYEQYF; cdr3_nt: TGCGCCAGCAGCACCTTTCCAGGGGCCCTAAGCTCCTACGAGCAGTACTTC
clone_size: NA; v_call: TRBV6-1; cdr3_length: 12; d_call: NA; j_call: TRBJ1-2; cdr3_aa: CASSEFSYGYTF; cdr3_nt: TGTGCCAGCAGTGAATTCTCCTATGGCTACACCTTC
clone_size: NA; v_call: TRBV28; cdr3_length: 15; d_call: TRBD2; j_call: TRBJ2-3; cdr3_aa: CASSSWGGWTDTQYF; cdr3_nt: TGTGCCAGCAGTTCCTGGGGAGGGTGGACAGATACGCAGTATTTT
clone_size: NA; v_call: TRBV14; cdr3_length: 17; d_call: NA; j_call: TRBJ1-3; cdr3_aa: CASSLESWGLRGNTIYF; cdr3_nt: TGTGCCAGCAGCCTAGAGTCGTGGGGGCTCCGAGGAAACACCATATATTTT
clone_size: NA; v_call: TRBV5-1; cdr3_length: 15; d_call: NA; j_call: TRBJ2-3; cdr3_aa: CASSLTPGLGTAQYF; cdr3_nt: TGCGCCAGCAGCTTGACCCCTGGGCTAGGTACGGCGCAGTATTTT
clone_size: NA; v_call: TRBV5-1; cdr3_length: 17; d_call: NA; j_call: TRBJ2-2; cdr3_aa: CASSLAPGGTNTGELFF; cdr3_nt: TGCGCCAGCAGCTTGGCCCCAGGGGGGACGAACACCGGGGAGCTGTTTTTT
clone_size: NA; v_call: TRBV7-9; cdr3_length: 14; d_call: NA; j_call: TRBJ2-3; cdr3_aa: CASSLVGEVDTQYF; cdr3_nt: TGTGCCAGCAGCTTAGTTGGTGAGGTAGATACGCAGTATTTT
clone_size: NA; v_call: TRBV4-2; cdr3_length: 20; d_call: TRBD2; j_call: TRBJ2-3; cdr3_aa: CASSQDSSGVSSISTDTQYF; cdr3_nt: TGTGCCAGCAGCCAAGATTCTAGCGGGGTGAGCTCGATTAGCACAGATACGCAGTATTTT
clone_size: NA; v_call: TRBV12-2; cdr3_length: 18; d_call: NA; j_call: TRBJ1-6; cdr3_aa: CASRLEGQPSSYNSPLHF; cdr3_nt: TGTGCAAGTCGCTTAGAAGGTCAGCCAAGCTCCTATAATTCACCCCTCCACTTT
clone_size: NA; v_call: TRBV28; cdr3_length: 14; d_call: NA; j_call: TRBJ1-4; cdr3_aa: CASTIASAGEKLFF; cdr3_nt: TGTGCCAGCACCATAGCGTCAGCGGGGGAAAAACTGTTTTTT
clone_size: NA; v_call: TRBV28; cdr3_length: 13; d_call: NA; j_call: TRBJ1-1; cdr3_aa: CASRETANTEAFF; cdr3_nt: TGTGCCAGCAGGGAGACAGCGAACACTGAAGCTTTCTTT
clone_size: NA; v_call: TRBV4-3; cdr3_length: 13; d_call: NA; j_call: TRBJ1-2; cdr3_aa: CASRGGAAPGYTF; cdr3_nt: TGCGCCAGCAGGGGTGGGGCAGCGCCTGGCTACACCTTC
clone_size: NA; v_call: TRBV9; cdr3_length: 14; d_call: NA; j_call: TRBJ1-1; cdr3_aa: CASSVEVQNTEAFF; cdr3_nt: TGTGCCAGCAGCGTAGAGGTCCAGAACACTGAAGCTTTCTTT
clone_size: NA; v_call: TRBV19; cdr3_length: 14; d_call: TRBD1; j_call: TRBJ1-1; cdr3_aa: CASTGTGLDTEAFF; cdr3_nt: TGTGCCAGTACTGGGACAGGGCTTGACACTGAAGCTTTCTTT
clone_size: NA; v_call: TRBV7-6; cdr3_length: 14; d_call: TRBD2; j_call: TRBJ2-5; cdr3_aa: CASSPPGGGKTQYF; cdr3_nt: TGTGCCAGCAGCCCCCCCGGGGGGGGAAAGACCCAGTACTTC
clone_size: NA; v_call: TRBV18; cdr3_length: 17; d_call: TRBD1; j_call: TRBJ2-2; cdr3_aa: CASSPNDRGHNTGELFF; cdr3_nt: TGTGCCAGCTCACCAAACGACAGGGGCCACAACACCGGGGAGCTGTTTTTT
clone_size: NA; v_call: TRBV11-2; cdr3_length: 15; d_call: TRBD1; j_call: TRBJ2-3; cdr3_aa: CASSLGGATGETQYF; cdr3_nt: TGTGCCAGCAGCTTAGGAGGGGCTACAGGGGAGACGCAGTATTTT
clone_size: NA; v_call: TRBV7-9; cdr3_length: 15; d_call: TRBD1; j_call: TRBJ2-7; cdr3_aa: CASSLGQGIAYEQYF; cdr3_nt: TGTGCCAGCAGTCTTGGACAGGGGATCGCCTACGAGCAGTACTTC
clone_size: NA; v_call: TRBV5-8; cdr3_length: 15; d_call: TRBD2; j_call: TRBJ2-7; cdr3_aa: CASSSSGGLVREQYF; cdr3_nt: TGTGCCAGCAGCTCAAGCGGGGGGCTTGTAAGGGAGCAGTACTTC
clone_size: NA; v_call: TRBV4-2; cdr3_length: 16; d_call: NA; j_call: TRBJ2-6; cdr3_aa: CASSQALIAGANVLTF; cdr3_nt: TGTGCCAGCAGCCAAGCCTTGATCGCTGGGGCCAACGTCCTGACTTTC
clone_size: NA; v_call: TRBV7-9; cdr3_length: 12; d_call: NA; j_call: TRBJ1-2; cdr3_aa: CASSFSDGGYTF; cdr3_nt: TGTGCCAGCAGCTTCTCGGACGGCGGCTACACCTTC
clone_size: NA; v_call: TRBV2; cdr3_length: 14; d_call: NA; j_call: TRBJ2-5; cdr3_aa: CASSDGRSAQTQYF; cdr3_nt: TGTGCCAGCAGTGATGGGCGGTCAGCTCAGACCCAGTACTTC
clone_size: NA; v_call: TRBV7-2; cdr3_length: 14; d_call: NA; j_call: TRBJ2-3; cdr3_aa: CASSPAPSTDTQYF; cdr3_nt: TGTGCCAGCAGCCCTGCGCCTAGCACAGATACGCAGTATTTT
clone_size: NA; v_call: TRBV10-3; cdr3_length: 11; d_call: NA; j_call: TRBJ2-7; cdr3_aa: CAISGSREQYF; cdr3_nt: TGTGCCATCTCGGGGTCGAGGGAGCAGTACTTC
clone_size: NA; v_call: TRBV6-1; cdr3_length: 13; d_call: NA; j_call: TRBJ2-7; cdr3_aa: CASSEQLTYEQYF; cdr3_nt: TGTGCCAGCAGTGAACAGCTGACCTACGAGCAGTACTTC
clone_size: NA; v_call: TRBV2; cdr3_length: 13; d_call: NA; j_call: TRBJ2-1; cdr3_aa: CASSVQGNNEQFF; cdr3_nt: TGTGCCAGCAGTGTTCAGGGAAACAATGAGCAGTTCTTC
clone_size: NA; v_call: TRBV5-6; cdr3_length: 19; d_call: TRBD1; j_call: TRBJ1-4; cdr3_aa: CASSRRTGWSGGFYEKLFF; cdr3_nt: TGTGCCAGCAGCCGTAGGACAGGGTGGTCCGGAGGATTTTATGAAAAACTGTTTTTT
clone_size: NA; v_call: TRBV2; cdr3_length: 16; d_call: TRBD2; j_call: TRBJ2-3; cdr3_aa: CARRATSGSSTDTQYF; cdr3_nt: TGTGCCCGACGTGCGACTAGCGGCTCTAGCACAGATACGCAGTATTTT
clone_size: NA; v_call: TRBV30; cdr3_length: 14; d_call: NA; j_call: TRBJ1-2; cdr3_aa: CAWRAVRISAGYTF; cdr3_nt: TGTGCCTGGAGGGCCGTGCGGATCTCGGCTGGCTACACCTTC
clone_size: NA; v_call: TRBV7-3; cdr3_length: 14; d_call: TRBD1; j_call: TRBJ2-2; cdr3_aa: CASKPGQATGELFF; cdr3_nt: TGTGCCAGCAAACCGGGACAGGCTACCGGGGAGCTGTTTTTT
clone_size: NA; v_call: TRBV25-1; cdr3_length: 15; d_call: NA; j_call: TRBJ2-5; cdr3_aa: CASSEMSGHGETQYF; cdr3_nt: TGTGCCAGCAGTGAAATGTCCGGACACGGAGAGACCCAGTACTTC
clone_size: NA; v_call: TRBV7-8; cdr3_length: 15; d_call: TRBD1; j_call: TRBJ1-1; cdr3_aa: CASSLRGQGGTEAFF; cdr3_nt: TGTGCCAGCAGCTTACGCGGACAGGGCGGGACTGAAGCTTTCTTT
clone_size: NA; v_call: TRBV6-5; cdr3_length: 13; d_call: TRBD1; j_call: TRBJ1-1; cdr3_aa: CASRNHRGTEAFF; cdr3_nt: TGTGCCAGCAGAAACCACAGGGGAACTGAAGCTTTCTTT
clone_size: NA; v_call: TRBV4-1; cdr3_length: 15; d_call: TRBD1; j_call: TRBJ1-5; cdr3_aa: CASSHAGQYTQPQHF; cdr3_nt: TGCGCCAGCAGCCACGCGGGACAGTATACCCAGCCCCAGCATTTT
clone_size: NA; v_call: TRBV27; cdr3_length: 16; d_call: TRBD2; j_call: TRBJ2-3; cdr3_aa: CAAAGLAGGSTDTQYF; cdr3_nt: TGTGCCGCGGCCGGACTAGCGGGGGGGAGCACAGATACGCAGTATTTT
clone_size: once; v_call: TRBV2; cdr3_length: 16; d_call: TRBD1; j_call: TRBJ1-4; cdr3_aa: CASSEETGKTNEKLFF; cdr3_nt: TGTGCCAGCAGTGAAGAGACAGGGAAGACTAATGAAAAACTGTTTTTT
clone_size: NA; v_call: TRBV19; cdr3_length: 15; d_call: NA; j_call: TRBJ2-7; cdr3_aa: CASSIRGGNSYEQYF; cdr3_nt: TGTGCCAGTAGTATACGTGGAGGGAACTCCTACGAGCAGTACTTC
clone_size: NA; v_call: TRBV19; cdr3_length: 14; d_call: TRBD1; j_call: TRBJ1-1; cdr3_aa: CASTLHSGTVIAFF; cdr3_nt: TGTGCCAGTACCCTACACTCCGGGACAGTGATAGCTTTCTTT
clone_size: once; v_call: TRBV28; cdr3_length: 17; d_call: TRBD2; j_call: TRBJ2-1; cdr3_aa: CASSSGAAGGRGGEQFF; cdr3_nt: TGTGCCAGCAGTTCTGGGGCAGCGGGGGGGCGAGGTGGTGAGCAGTTCTTC
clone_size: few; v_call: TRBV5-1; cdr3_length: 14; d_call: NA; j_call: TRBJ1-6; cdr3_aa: CASSSGAGRSPLHF; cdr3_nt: TGCGCCAGCAGCTCGGGTGCAGGGCGCTCACCCCTCCACTTT